This TCR beta chain was documented in a study of cytomegalovirus exposure and HLA in healthy donors. Amplification used 60 Vbeta primers and 13 Jbeta primers. The data were produced by immunoSEQ multiplex PCR, yet TCRdb's version contains in-frame clones alone and is incomplete. Of roughly 150,000 clones listed, roughly three quarters are singletons. Study-level points and caveats: Later, an analysis showed that TCR beta chains associated with HLA were more clonally expanded than others that were equally common. The authors judged a highly shared variant cluster likely a sequencing artifact.

This CDR3 comprises 14 residues. Germline-derived CDR1 and CDR2 are MNHEY and SVGAGI. V was clipped by 6 bases and J by 2 bases; unmatched bases: 5. Worth noting for this clone: Its specificity is unknown.

The sequence was obtained from a woman between 35 and 50 years old in good health and CMV-seropositive. The chain couples TRBV6-5 to TRBJ2-3; 7 nucleotides match TRBD1. The source material was PBMCs. This CDR3 reads CASSPGQHTDTQYF. DNA for the CDR3: TGTGCCAGCAGCCCGGGACAGCACACAGATACGCAGTATTTT.